The 4 T cell receptor beta chains presented below share a single source sample, sequenced in a study of radiotherapy plus CTLA-4 blockade in lung cancer. Measured with immunoSEQ multiplex PCR; TCRdb has only the in-frame clones, and not every one. The sample includes roughly 40,000 clones, roughly three quarters of them seen just once. The sequences come from peripheral blood, collected from a patient treated with radiotherapy plus ipilimumab. The receptors here all came from a human donor with non-small cell lung cancer that progressed on radiotherapy plus ipilimumab.

This chain connects TRBV19 to TRBJ2-6; TRBD2 matches at 7 bases. CDR1 LNHDA and CDR2 SQIVND come from the germline V gene (reference sequence). This CDR3 spans 17 amino acids. V shed 8 bases and J 4 bases; nucleotides not matched to a gene: 14. The CDR3 protein is CASGGGLIPWGANVLTF. CDR3 nucleotide sequence: TGTGCCAGTGGGGGGGGTCTGATACCGTGGGGGGCCAACGTCCTGACTTTC.

The chain is built from TRBV18 and TRBJ2-1; 8 bases align to TRBD1. This CDR3 has 15 residues. V shed 6 bases, J shed 4 bases, and the junction held 8 bases outside the gene matches. The germline V gene has CDR1 KGHSH and CDR2 LQKENI. The CDR3 region has the DNA TGTGCCAGCTCTCCCGGGACAGGAGATTACAATGAGCAGTTCTTC. Amino acids: CASSPGTGDYNEQFF.

The chain joins TRBV11-2 to TRBJ1-5; D might be TRBD1 (5 bases). V shed 0 bases and J shed 6 bases, with 6 bases lying between them. This CDR3 contains 13 residues. Germline V gene data show CDR1 as SGHAT and CDR2 as FQNNGV. The CDR3 loop is CASSLDRAQPQHF. The CDR3 DNA follows: TGTGCCAGCAGCTTAGACAGGGCTCAGCCCCAGCATTTT.

The V gene is TRBV9, the J gene TRBJ1-5, with 11 bases lining up with TRBD1. The CDR3 contains 17 residues. Germline loops: CDR1 SGDLS, CDR2 YYNGEE. The V segment lost 3 bases and the J segment 6 bases; nucleotides outside the gene matches: 11. CDR3 amino acids: CASSDDPGTGGVQPQHF. CDR3 nucleotide sequence: TGTGCCAGCAGCGATGACCCGGGGACAGGGGGGGTTCAGCCCCAGCATTTT.